Detailed here is one T cell receptor (beta chain). Its matching antigen is unknown. Clones were read by immunoSEQ multiplex PCR, and TCRdb kept only the in-frame ones, dropping some. This repertoire comprises around 140,000 clones; its ten largest clones make up about 2.2%. Trimming left V 0 bases short and J 4 bases short, with 9 bases between. The germline V gene encodes CDR1 LNHNV and CDR2 YYDKDF (reference sequence). The CDR3 has 14 amino acids. The sample comes from a study of T cell responses to AZD1222 COVID-19 vaccine. General study points: Unmutated regions of variants are reportedly targeted by nearly half of spike-specific TCRs. White British people made up most donors, females outnumbered males, and clonal diversity was possibly underestimated.

Sequencing was carried out using peripheral blood. This receptor was identified in an adult in good health. V is TRBV15 and J is TRBJ1-2; D is unclear. Written as DNA, the CDR3 is TGTGCCACCAGCAGAGATAGGACCTCCTATGGCTACACCTTC. Translating it yields CATSRDRTSYGYTF.